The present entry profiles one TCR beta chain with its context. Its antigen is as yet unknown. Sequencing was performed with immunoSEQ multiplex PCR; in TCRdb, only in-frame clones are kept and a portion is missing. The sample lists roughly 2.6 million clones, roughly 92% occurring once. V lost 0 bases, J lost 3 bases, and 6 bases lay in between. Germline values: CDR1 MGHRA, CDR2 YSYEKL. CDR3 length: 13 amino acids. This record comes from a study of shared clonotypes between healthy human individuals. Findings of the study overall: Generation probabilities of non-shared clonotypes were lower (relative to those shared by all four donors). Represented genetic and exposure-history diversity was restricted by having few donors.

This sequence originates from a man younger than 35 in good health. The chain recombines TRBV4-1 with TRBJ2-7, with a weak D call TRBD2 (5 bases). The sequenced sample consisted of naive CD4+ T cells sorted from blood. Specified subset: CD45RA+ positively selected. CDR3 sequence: CASSQDRDYEQYF. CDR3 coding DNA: TGCGCCAGCAGCCAAGATCGGGACTACGAGCAGTACTTC.